This TCR beta chain was identified in a study of shared clonotypes between healthy human individuals. The repertoire was sequenced with immunoSEQ multiplex PCR; TCRdb's copy has only in-frame clones and lacks some. The sample gives 190,000 or so clones, 65% to 80% of which show up once; roughly a tenth is in the top ten. With 0 bases removed from V and 1 base from J, the gap between germline ends came to 10 bases. Germline V gene sequence: CDR1 SGHRS, CDR2 YFSETQ. This CDR3 has 15 residues. The sequenced sample consisted of memory CD4+ T cells sorted from blood. Described subset: CD45RA-negative fraction. The V and J genes are TRBV5-1 and TRBJ1-1; perhaps TRBD1 as D (5 bases). The clonotype was recovered from a young man in good health. CDR3 coding DNA: TGCGCCAGCAGCTTGGCCTCCGGACAGAACACTGAAGCTTTCTTT. Amino acid sequence: CASSLASGQNTEAFF. Together with reference TRBV5-1 and TRBJ1-1, the CDR3 gives the full variable domain: KAGVTQTPRYLIKTRGQQVTLSCSPISGHRSVSWYQQTPGQGLQFLFEYFSETQRNKGNFPGRFSGRQFSNSRSEMNVSTLELGDSALYLCASSLASGQNTEAFFGQGTRLTVV.